A selection of T cell receptor beta chains follows, all from one sample in a study of blood T cell dynamics during melanoma immunotherapy. The method was immunoSEQ multiplex PCR; TCRdb's version includes in-frame clones alone and lacks a portion of them. The sample yields tens of thousands of clones, about 90% seen once. The material sequenced was blood, taken from a patient treated with checkpoint blockade. These receptors all come from a human donor with melanoma. Each CDR3 is given with its conserved first and last residue. D genes are given only for firm matches. Not all rows give a size; the values are once, few, many and, for expanded clones, a class.

v_gene	j_gene	d_gene	abundance	CDR3aa	CDR3nt
TRBV7-2	TRBJ2-7	TRBD1	NA	CASSFAGLTRGEQYF	TGTGCCAGCAGCTTTGCTGGCCTGACCAGGGGGGAGCAGTACTTC
TRBV11-2	TRBJ1-1	NA	NA	CASSREGVGFF	TGTGCCAGCAGCCGAGAAGGGGTGGGTTTCTTT
TRBV5-1	TRBJ2-1	NA	NA	CASSPTDGYNEQFF	TGCGCCAGCAGCCCTACTGACGGTTACAATGAGCAGTTCTTC
TRBV7-2	TRBJ2-6	NA	NA	CASSPTLGRVDTGANVLTF	TGTGCCAGCAGTCCGACTTTGGGCAGGGTTGATACTGGGGCCAACGTCCTGACTTTC
TRBV6-1	TRBJ2-7	NA	NA	CASSEDVRTTYEQYF	TGTGCCAGCAGTGAAGATGTCAGGACCACCTACGAGCAGTACTTC
TRBV19	TRBJ2-6	NA	NA	CASSLEVSGANVLTF	TGTGCCAGTAGCCTTGAAGTGAGCGGGGCCAACGTCCTGACTTTC
TRBV14	TRBJ2-7	NA	NA	CASSRRFSYEQYF	TGTGCCAGCAGCCGCAGGTTCTCCTACGAGCAGTACTTC
TRBV5-6	TRBJ2-1	TRBD2	once	CASSRLGAGDNEQFF	TGTGCCAGCAGTCGGTTGGGAGCGGGAGACAATGAGCAGTTCTTC
TRBV9	TRBJ2-7	TRBD1	NA	CASSPQTGAAEQYF	TGTGCCAGCAGCCCCCAGACAGGGGCCGCCGAGCAGTACTTC
TRBV5-1	TRBJ2-3	NA	NA	CASSFVTSTDTQYF	TGCGCCAGCAGCTTTGTCACCAGCACAGATACGCAGTATTTT
TRBV28	TRBJ1-2	NA	NA	CASREIRDYGYTF	TGTGCCAGCAGAGAGATTCGGGACTATGGCTACACCTTC
TRBV10-3	TRBJ2-7	TRBD1	NA	CAISERSGTGDEQYF	TGTGCCATCAGTGAGAGGTCCGGGACAGGGGACGAGCAGTACTTC
TRBV18	TRBJ2-1	TRBD1	NA	CASSPYPGQVNEQFF	TGTGCCAGCTCACCATACCCGGGACAGGTAAATGAGCAGTTCTTC
TRBV11-2	TRBJ2-7	NA	NA	CASSRGTSYEQYF	TGTGCCAGCAGCAGAGGTACTTCTTACGAGCAGTACTTC
TRBV7-9	TRBJ2-7	NA	NA	CASSLVGLGEQYF	TGTGCCAGCAGCTTAGTTGGGCTAGGAGAGCAGTACTTC
TRBV5-1	TRBJ2-6	TRBD1	NA	CASSSDRAGTVGANVLTF	TGCGCCAGCAGCTCGGACAGGGCCGGTACTGTTGGGGCCAACGTCCTGACTTTC
TRBV27	TRBJ1-6	NA	NA	CASSLYYNSPLHF	TGTGCCAGCAGTTTATACTATAATTCACCCCTCCACTTT
TRBV28	TRBJ2-7	NA	NA	CASSLGGVAPQYF	TGTGCCAGCAGTTTAGGAGGGGTTGCGCCGCAGTACTTC
TRBV29-1	TRBJ1-1	TRBD1	NA	CSASTGTGGTEAFF	TGCAGCGCCTCAACCGGGACAGGGGGAACTGAAGCTTTCTTT
TRBV15	TRBJ2-5	NA	NA	CATSRDPQETQYF	TGTGCCACCAGCAGAGACCCTCAAGAGACCCAGTACTTC
TRBV6-5	TRBJ1-5	NA	medium-sized	CASSYGKYRPQHF	TGTGCCAGCAGTTACGGAAAATACAGGCCCCAGCATTTT
TRBV7-2	TRBJ2-1	NA	NA	CASSLTLEGEQFF	TGTGCCAGCAGCTTAACCCTGGAAGGTGAGCAGTTCTTC
TRBV5-1	TRBJ2-7	TRBD2	NA	CASRALAGGTYEQYF	TGCGCCAGCCGTGCCTTAGCGGGGGGAACCTACGAGCAGTACTTC
TRBV7-2	TRBJ2-7	TRBD1	NA	CASSSQGTGFAYEQYF	TGTGCCAGCAGCTCCCAGGGGACAGGGTTCGCCTACGAGCAGTACTTC
TRBV19	TRBJ1-5	TRBD1	NA	CASSSSGQGRTQPQHF	TGTGCCAGTAGTAGCTCGGGACAGGGGAGGACTCAGCCCCAGCATTTT
TRBV30	TRBJ1-1	TRBD1	NA	CAWKRRDRGTEAFF	TGTGCCTGGAAACGAAGGGACAGGGGGACTGAAGCTTTCTTT
TRBV14	TRBJ2-1	NA	NA	CASSQIGGSSYNEQFF	TGTGCCAGCAGCCAGATTGGCGGTAGCTCCTACAATGAGCAGTTCTTC
TRBV27	TRBJ2-1	NA	NA	CASSFFNEQFF	TGTGCCAGCAGTTTTTTCAATGAGCAGTTCTTC
TRBV7-9	TRBJ2-2	TRBD1	NA	CASSLRTGVGTGELFF	TGTGCCAGCAGCCTAAGGACAGGAGTAGGCACCGGGGAGCTGTTTTTT
TRBV27	TRBJ1-5	NA	NA	CASSSSWGNQPQHF	TGTGCCAGCAGTTCCAGCTGGGGCAATCAGCCCCAGCATTTT
TRBV7-9	TRBJ1-5	NA	NA	CASSLGGPQPQHF	TGTGCCAGCAGCTTAGGGGGCCCTCAGCCCCAGCATTTT
TRBV28	TRBJ2-2	TRBD1	NA	CASSRDRARNGELFF	TGTGCCAGCAGCCGGGACAGGGCGAGGAACGGGGAGCTGTTTTTT
TRBV7-3	TRBJ1-1	TRBD1	NA	CASSLGTALNTEAFF	TGTGCCAGCAGCCTCGGGACAGCCCTGAACACTGAAGCTTTCTTT
TRBV4-1	TRBJ2-3	NA	NA	CASTTGYGRDTQYF	TGCGCCAGCACCACGGGATACGGCAGGGATACGCAGTATTTT
TRBV6-1	TRBJ1-2	NA	few	CASSEALGTYYGYTF	TGTGCCAGCAGTGAAGCGCTAGGGACCTACTATGGCTACACCTTC
TRBV10-3	TRBJ2-5	TRBD2	NA	CAISSGAGGRETQYF	TGTGCCATCAGTTCGGGAGCGGGGGGTAGGGAGACCCAGTACTTC
TRBV30	TRBJ1-2	TRBD1	NA	CAWSTGVGGYTF	TGTGCCTGGAGCACAGGGGTAGGTGGCTACACCTTC
TRBV5-6	TRBJ2-5	NA	NA	CASGEGGRYQEAQYF	TGTGCCAGCGGAGAGGGGGGCAGATATCAAGAGGCCCAGTACTTC
TRBV7-3	TRBJ2-5	NA	NA	CASSLTGMSRETQYF	TGTGCCAGCAGCTTAACCGGCATGTCGAGGGAGACCCAGTACTTC
TRBV6-5	TRBJ2-7	NA	NA	CASSYSLVSEQYF	TGTGCCAGCAGTTACTCGCTGGTTTCCGAGCAGTACTTC
TRBV7-2	TRBJ2-3	NA	NA	CASSLDGGSDTQYF	TGTGCCAGCAGCTTAGACGGGGGATCAGATACGCAGTATTTT
TRBV7-3	TRBJ1-1	NA	NA	CASSSTSLVNTEAFF	TGTGCCAGCAGCTCAACCTCCCTAGTGAACACTGAAGCTTTCTTT
TRBV29-1	TRBJ1-3	TRBD1	NA	CSGDVRDRGAPSGNTIYF	TGCAGCGGCGATGTCCGGGACAGGGGGGCCCCCTCTGGAAACACCATATATTTT
TRBV18	TRBJ1-6	NA	few	CASSRLDNSPLHF	TGTGCCAGCTCACGACTGGATAATTCACCCCTCCACTTT
TRBV6-1	TRBJ2-7	NA	few	CASSAGGGPYEQYF	TGTGCCAGCTCGGCGGGCGGGGGCCCCTACGAGCAGTACTTC
TRBV19	TRBJ2-7	NA	NA	CASSKDRSYEQYF	TGTGCCAGTAGTAAAGACAGAAGCTACGAGCAGTACTTC
TRBV2	TRBJ2-2	NA	NA	CASSPLGLTNTGELFF	TGTGCCAGCAGTCCCCTGGGGCTAACGAACACCGGGGAGCTGTTTTTT
TRBV19	TRBJ1-1	NA	NA	CASSIDAVLTEAFF	TGTGCCAGTAGTATAGATGCGGTTCTCACTGAAGCTTTCTTT
TRBV19	TRBJ1-2	TRBD1	NA	CASRGGQGVDGYTF	TGTGCCAGTAGGGGTGGACAGGGTGTGGATGGCTACACCTTC